This is a list of T cell receptor beta chains from one sample in a study of cytomegalovirus exposure and HLA in healthy donors. The repertoire was sequenced with immunoSEQ multiplex PCR; TCRdb's copy has only in-frame clones and lacks some. The sample has more than 150,000 clones; approximately 84% are singletons. Sequencing was carried out using PBMCs. These receptors all stem from a girl less than two years old in good health and CMV-seronegative. The CDR3 runs from the conserved cysteine through the conserved F or W. D genes are given only for firm matches. The size field is filled for only some rows; it gives once, few, many or a size class.

v_gene: TRBV25-1; d_gene: TRBD1; j_gene: TRBJ1-5; abundance: -; CDR3nt: TGTGCCAGCAGTGAATCCGGACAGGCTAATCAGCCCCAGCATTTT; CDR3aa: CASSESGQANQPQHF
v_gene: TRBV7-2; d_gene: TRBD1; j_gene: TRBJ1-2; abundance: -; CDR3nt: TGTGCCAGCAGCTCGGACGGGACAGGCGTCTATGGCTACACCTTC; CDR3aa: CASSSDGTGVYGYTF
v_gene: TRBV7-2; d_gene: TRBD2; j_gene: TRBJ2-1; abundance: -; CDR3nt: TGTGCCAGCAGCTTAGACCGTTGGCGGGAGGGAACGAATGAGCAGTTCTTC; CDR3aa: CASSLDRWREGTNEQFF
v_gene: TRBV2; d_gene: -; j_gene: TRBJ2-1; abundance: -; CDR3nt: TGTGCCAGCAGTCGGGACTACAATGAGCAGTTCTTC; CDR3aa: CASSRDYNEQFF
v_gene: TRBV7-8; d_gene: TRBD1; j_gene: TRBJ2-5; abundance: once; CDR3nt: TGTGCCAGCAGCTTCGAGAACAGGGGGCGAGGGACCCAGTACTTC; CDR3aa: CASSFENRGRGTQYF
v_gene: TRBV20-1; d_gene: -; j_gene: TRBJ2-7; abundance: once; CDR3nt: TGCAGTGCCGCCTACGAGCAGTACTTC; CDR3aa: CSAAYEQYF
v_gene: TRBV25-1; d_gene: -; j_gene: TRBJ1-2; abundance: -; CDR3nt: TGTGCCAGCAGTGTGGCGGGGCCCGGCTATGGCTACACCTTC; CDR3aa: CASSVAGPGYGYTF
v_gene: TRBV5-1; d_gene: TRBD2; j_gene: TRBJ2-5; abundance: once; CDR3nt: TGCGCCAGCAGCATCGGGGGGGCGGGGGAGACCCAGTACTTC; CDR3aa: CASSIGGAGETQYF
v_gene: TRBV10-1; d_gene: TRBD1; j_gene: TRBJ2-3; abundance: -; CDR3nt: TGCGCCAGCAGTGAGTTGGGACAGGGGAACACAGATACGCAGTATTTT; CDR3aa: CASSELGQGNTDTQYF
v_gene: TRBV19; d_gene: -; j_gene: TRBJ1-6; abundance: -; CDR3nt: TGTGCCAGTAGTTGGGGGCCCTTGAATTCACCCCTCCACTTT; CDR3aa: CASSWGPLNSPLHF
v_gene: TRBV29-1; d_gene: -; j_gene: TRBJ2-3; abundance: -; CDR3nt: TGCAGCGGGGGGGAATCTAGCACAGATACGCAGTATTTT; CDR3aa: CSGGESSTDTQYF
v_gene: TRBV5-1; d_gene: -; j_gene: TRBJ1-1; abundance: -; CDR3nt: TGCGCCAGCAGGGAGGACCGAGGACTGCCGAAAGCTTTCTTT; CDR3aa: CASREDRGLPKAFF
v_gene: TRBV30; d_gene: -; j_gene: TRBJ1-2; abundance: -; CDR3nt: TGTGCCTGGAGTGTTGGTACAGGTCGTGACACCTTC; CDR3aa: CAWSVGTGRDTF
v_gene: TRBV2; d_gene: -; j_gene: TRBJ2-2; abundance: -; CDR3nt: TGTGCCAGCAGTGAAGCTCGGGCCGGGGAGCTGTTTTTT; CDR3aa: CASSEARAGELFF
v_gene: TRBV5-4; d_gene: -; j_gene: TRBJ1-1; abundance: -; CDR3nt: TGTGCCAGCAGCTGGAGGGCGGGGGCTGAAGCTTTCTTT; CDR3aa: CASSWRAGAEAFF